A selection of T cell receptor beta chains follows, all from one sample in a study of STAT3 mutations in large granular lymphocyte leukemia. Produced via immunoSEQ multiplex PCR; TCRdb's table is partial and in-frame only. The sample carries around 1,500 clones, 72% recorded once. Input material: peripheral blood mononuclear cells. These receptors were obtained from a man over 45 with T-cell large granular lymphocyte leukemia. Some clones in this sample may be carry-over from other donors' samples. Both conserved end residues are part of each CDR3. D genes are given only for firm matches. The size of a clone is reported for some rows only, either as once, few or many, or as a class for expanded clones.

len	d_gene	abundance	v_gene	j_gene	CDR3aa	CDR3nt
14	.	large	TRBV5-1	TRBJ1-5	CASSLEAPNQPQHF	TGCGCCAGCAGCTTGGAGGCACCAAATCAGCCCCAGCATTTT
14	.	.	TRBV4-2	TRBJ2-7	CASSQDNGQYEQYF	TGTGCCAGCAGCCAAGATAATGGACAGTACGAGCAGTACTTC
15	.	.	TRBV5-1	TRBJ2-3	CASSLWSGSGDTQYF	TGCGCCAGCAGCTTGTGGTCGGGTAGTGGAGATACGCAGTATTTT
17	.	.	TRBV5-1	TRBJ2-7	CASSLLGLGASSYEQYF	TGCGCCAGCAGCTTACTTGGTTTGGGCGCAAGCTCCTACGAGCAGTACTTC
14	.	.	TRBV18	TRBJ1-3	CASSPSDSGNTIYF	TGTGCCAGCTCACCATCGGACAGTGGAAACACCATATATTTT
14	TRBD1	few	TRBV5-4	TRBJ2-7	CASSPDRGIGEQYF	TGTGCCAGCAGCCCGGACAGGGGTATCGGCGAGCAGTACTTC
14	.	few	TRBV5-1	TRBJ1-1	CASSLDSSNTEAFF	TGCGCCAGCTCATTAGACAGCTCGAACACTGAAGCTTTCTTT
14	.	.	TRBV7-6	TRBJ1-5	CASSLGNSNQPQHF	TGTGCCAGCAGCTTAGGTAATAGCAATCAGCCCCAGCATTTT
12	.	.	TRBV13	TRBJ2-7	CASSQSSYEQYF	TGTGCCAGCAGCCAGAGCTCCTACGAGCAGTACTTC
15	.	.	TRBV5-4	TRBJ2-6	CASSPDSSGANVLTF	TGTGCCAGCAGTCCGGACAGCTCTGGGGCCAACGTCCTGACTTTC
14	.	.	TRBV6-6	TRBJ1-2	CASSYLPQPYGYTF	TGTGCCAGCAGTTACTTGCCCCAACCGTATGGCTACACCTTC
14	.	.	TRBV5-1	TRBJ2-7	CASSLAWGDYEQYF	TGCGCCAGCAGCTTGGCCTGGGGAGACTACGAGCAGTACTTC
14	.	.	TRBV4-1	TRBJ2-4	CASSRTQGENIQYF	TGCGCCAGCAGCCGCACACAGGGTGAAAACATTCAGTACTTC
16	.	few	TRBV7-9	TRBJ2-7	CASSSGSPGTPYEQYF	TGTGCCAGCAGCTCAGGTTCCCCCGGGACCCCGTACGAGCAGTACTTC
18	TRBD1	few	TRBV5-1	TRBJ2-7	CASSYGQVTTGEGHEQYF	TGCGCCAGCAGCTATGGACAGGTGACAACTGGAGAGGGCCACGAGCAGTACTTC
13	.	hyperexpanded	TRBV4-3	TRBJ1-1	CASSQQGYTEAFF	TGCGCCAGCAGCCAACAGGGGTACACTGAAGCTTTCTTT
13	TRBD2	.	TRBV27	TRBJ2-5	CASSRGGWETQYF	TGTGCCAGCAGCCGCGGGGGATGGGAGACCCAGTACTTC
12	.	once	TRBV5-5	TRBJ1-1	CASSLGDTEAFF	TGTGCCAGCAGCTTGGGAGACACTGAAGCTTTCTTT
14	TRBD2	.	TRBV5-4	TRBJ2-7	CASSLGGRAYEQYF	TGTGCCAGCAGCTTGGGTGGGAGGGCCTACGAGCAGTACTTC
14	.	few	TRBV4-3	TRBJ2-5	CASSLGGAQETQYF	TGCGCCAGCAGCCTCGGAGGGGCCCAAGAGACCCAGTACTTC
12	.	hyperexpanded	TRBV12-1	TRBJ2-7	CASIPSGGEQYF	TGTGCCAGCATCCCCTCGGGGGGGGAGCAGTACTTC
15	.	.	TRBV5-5	TRBJ1-5	CASSSDRLSNQPQHF	TGTGCCAGCAGCTCGGACAGACTTAGCAATCAGCCCCAGCATTTT
14	.	large	TRBV28	TRBJ2-5	CASSLLSAGETQYF	TGTGCCAGCAGTTTACTGTCCGCAGGGGAGACCCAGTACTTC
14	.	.	TRBV7-8	TRBJ2-7	CASSAGRTAYEQYF	TGTGCCAGCAGCGCGGGACGTACCGCCTACGAGCAGTACTTC
15	.	few	TRBV6-5	TRBJ1-5	CASSYSQGGNQPQHF	TGTGCCAGCAGTTACTCGCAGGGTGGGAATCAGCCCCAGCATTTT
15	.	.	TRBV2	TRBJ1-2	CASSEEGRANYGYTF	TGTGCCAGCAGTGAAGAGGGAAGAGCTAACTATGGCTACACCTTC
12	.	.	TRBV5-1	TRBJ1-2	CASSSSGYGYTF	TGCGCCAGCAGCTCGAGTGGGTATGGCTACACCTTC
18	.	.	TRBV6-1	TRBJ2-6	CASSEGGWGSTGANVLTF	TGTGCCAGCAGTGAAGGAGGGTGGGGCAGTACTGGGGCCAACGTCCTGACTTTC
13	.	few	TRBV2	TRBJ1-1	CASSPFMNTEAFF	TGTGCCAGCTCTCCCTTCATGAACACTGAAGCTTTCTTT
16	TRBD1	.	TRBV5-1	TRBJ1-3	CASSLAGTGSGNTIYF	TGCGCCAGCAGCTTGGCCGGGACAGGCTCTGGAAACACCATATATTTT
15	.	.	TRBV7-9	TRBJ2-7	CASSLESISSYEQYF	TGTGCCAGCAGCTTAGAAAGCATAAGCTCCTACGAGCAGTACTTC
15	TRBD1	.	TRBV5-4	TRBJ1-1	CASSPAGGRNTEAFF	TGTGCCAGCAGCCCGGCAGGGGGGAGGAACACTGAAGCTTTCTTT
13	TRBD1	.	TRBV2	TRBJ1-1	CASSVQGGTEAFF	TGTGCCAGCAGTGTACAGGGGGGGACTGAAGCTTTCTTT
17	TRBD1	few	TRBV4-2	TRBJ1-2	CASSQDLSTGGLQGYTF	TGTGCCAGCAGCCAAGATCTCTCGACAGGGGGCCTTCAAGGCTACACCTTC
16	TRBD2	.	TRBV7-9	TRBJ2-1	CASSPPGSGAENEQFF	TGTGCCAGCAGCCCTCCGGGTAGCGGGGCTGAGAATGAGCAGTTCTTC
13	.	.	TRBV7-2	TRBJ2-7	CASSGRITYEQYF	TGTGCCAGCAGCGGCCGGATCACCTACGAGCAGTACTTC
13	.	.	TRBV6-1	TRBJ2-3	CASSEVARPAQYF	TGTGCCAGCAGTGAAGTCGCCCGCCCGGCGCAGTATTTT
19	.	.	TRBV18	TRBJ1-2	CASSPLGLAPTEANYGYTF	TGTGCCAGCTCACCACTTGGGTTGGCTCCGACAGAGGCTAACTATGGCTACACCTTC
11	.	.	TRBV18	TRBJ1-1	CASSPSTEAFF	TGTGCCAGCTCACCGTCCACTGAAGCTTTCTTT
13	.	few	TRBV7-2	TRBJ2-1	CASSLLQHNEQFF	TGTGCCAGCAGCTTGTTACAACACAATGAGCAGTTCTTC
17	TRBD2	.	TRBV5-1	TRBJ2-7	CASSLVGTSGISIEQYF	TGCGCCAGCAGCTTGGTAGGGACTAGCGGGATATCTATCGAGCAGTACTTC
14	TRBD1	.	TRBV12-5	TRBJ2-7	CASGLGQGSHEQYF	TGTGCTAGTGGTCTCGGACAGGGCAGCCACGAGCAGTACTTC
13	.	.	TRBV5-6	TRBJ2-7	CASSLQADDEQYF	TGTGCCAGCAGCCTTCAGGCCGACGACGAGCAGTACTTC
14	.	hyperexpanded	TRBV7-3	TRBJ2-3	CASSLRGIIDTQYF	TGTGCCAGCAGCTTAAGGGGCATCATAGATACGCAGTATTTT
13	.	.	TRBV10-3	TRBJ2-1	CAISELGDNEQFF	TGTGCCATCAGTGAGTTGGGGGATAATGAGCAGTTCTTC
15	TRBD2	.	TRBV29-1	TRBJ2-5	CSVGTSGRLGETQYF	TGCAGCGTGGGGACTAGCGGGAGGCTGGGAGAGACCCAGTACTTC
15	.	.	TRBV5-1	TRBJ1-5	CASSLEAGGHQPQHF	TGCGCCAGCAGCTTGGAGGCAGGTGGGCATCAGCCCCAGCATTTT
15	.	.	TRBV5-1	TRBJ1-4	CASSLEGATNEKLFF	TGCGCCAGCAGCTTGGAAGGGGCAACTAATGAAAAACTGTTTTTT
12	.	.	TRBV18	TRBJ1-1	CASSPSDTEAFF	TGTGCCAGCTCACCAAGCGACACTGAAGCTTTCTTT
13	.	.	TRBV18	TRBJ2-7	CASSLHRDYEQYF	TGTGCCAGCTCACTTCACAGGGACTACGAGCAGTACTTC
12	.	.	TRBV7-9	TRBJ2-3	CASSFRADTQYF	TGTGCCAGCAGCTTCAGGGCAGATACGCAGTATTTT
11	.	once	TRBV29-1	TRBJ2-3	CSVDPTDTQYF	TGCAGCGTTGACCCCACAGATACGCAGTATTTT
14	.	.	TRBV18	TRBJ2-7	CASSLAGQFYEQYF	TGTGCCAGCTCACTTGCGGGACAGTTTTACGAGCAGTACTTC
16	TRBD1	.	TRBV10-3	TRBJ2-3	CAISESGTGGTDTQYF	TGTGCCATCAGTGAGTCGGGGACAGGGGGCACAGATACGCAGTATTTT
16	.	hyperexpanded	TRBV4-3	TRBJ1-3	CASSQDGPSSGNTIYF	TGCGCCAGCAGCCAAGATGGGCCGAGCTCTGGAAACACCATATATTTT